Detailed here is one TCR beta chain. Some 27,000 T cell genomes, or around 180 ng DNA, went into the sorted-subset replicate PCRs. Some clones are missing from TCRdb's copy, which holds only in-frame ones; the method was immunoSEQ multiplex PCR. The sample lists roughly 650,000 clones; about 96% were seen once. The data were taken from a study of shared clonotypes between healthy human individuals. About the study: CD4 naive cells filled three plates per donor, CD4 memory three, CD8 naive two and CD8 memory one.

CD45RO negativity and positive selection for CCR7 defined naive CD8 cells, a population that excluded terminally differentiated effector memory CD45RA+ cells. Germline CDR1 is SQVTM and CDR2 is ANQGSEA. There are 16 residues in the CDR3. V lost 6 bases and J lost 4; bases outside the gene matches: 14. The sequence derives from a woman in her 30s in good health. Material: naive CD8+ T cells sorted from blood. The chain joins TRBV29-1 to TRBJ2-1; 8 nucleotides agree with TRBD1. The CDR3 region has the DNA TGCAGCGTCGACGGAACAGACAGGGGCTCTTACAATGAGCAGTTCTTC. As protein: CSVDGTDRGSYNEQFF.